A single sample is the source of the 32 T cell receptor beta chains below, sequenced in a study of T cell responses to AZD1222 COVID-19 vaccine (dated by TCRdb to about 2021). The library was built by means of the immunoSEQ multiplex PCR assay. The immuneACCESS repertoire file appears here via TCRdb, limited to in-frame rearrangements. These files lack a portion of the clones; in checked studies, under half of the deficit traces to unresolved V genes, and the cause of the others is not known. This sample is represented by around 130,000 clones; 89% of them were singletons. Roughly a tenth of the sample rests with the top ten. The sample's time point label, decoded: about 28 days (+/-7) after the second vaccine dose. Sequences were derived from peripheral blood, sampled 28 days after the second AZD1222 dose. All receptors derive from an adult who received the AZD1222 COVID-19 vaccine.

This chain links TRBV6-5 with TRBJ1-3; no clear D. The CDR3 runs 15 residues. Trimming pared 8 bases from V and 0 bases from J, leaving 14 bases between. The V gene's germline CDR1 is MNHEY and CDR2 SVGAGI. The CDR3: CASGKQRSSGNTIYF. The DNA for the CDR3 is TGTGCCAGCGGAAAACAGAGAAGCTCTGGAAACACCATATATTTT.

The chain employs TRBV30 and TRBJ2-7; 8 nucleotides line up with TRBD1. Trimming cost V 2 bases and J 7 bases; bases outside gene matches: 7. This CDR3 has 13 residues. The germline CDR1 and CDR2 sequences are GTSNPN and SVGIG (reference sequence). This CDR3 reads CAWSLDRGREQYF. CDR3 bases: TGTGCCTGGAGTCTCGACAGGGGCAGGGAGCAGTACTTC.

The J gene is TRBJ2-2, the V gene TRBV19, with unresolved D. Trimming removed 7 bases from V and 0 bases from J, with 24 bases in between. The V gene's germline CDR1 is LNHDA and CDR2 SQIVND (reference sequence). This CDR3 contains 19 residues. Here the CDR3 reads CASNWPSAEATPNTGELFF. The DNA for the CDR3 is TGTGCCAGTAATTGGCCCAGCGCGGAAGCCACACCGAACACCGGGGAGCTGTTTTTT.

This chain links TRBV7-9 with TRBJ2-1, with D perhaps given as TRBD1 or TRBD2 (5 bases each). V was clipped by 1 base and J by 10 bases, with 8 bases between them. Germline V gives CDR1 SEHNR, CDR2 FQNEAQ (reference sequence). The length of the CDR3 is 12 residues. The CDR3 DNA reads as TGTGCCAGCAGCTTAGAATGGGACGAGCAGTTCTTC. Encoded protein: CASSLEWDEQFF.

The V gene is TRBV5-1, the J gene TRBJ1-5, with 8 bases identical to TRBD1. CDR1 and CDR2 (germline): SGHRS, YFSETQ. This CDR3 comprises 16 residues. V trimming: 0 bases; J trimming: 5 bases; junction bases outside the gene matches: 7. The CDR3 reads CASSLEGTGPDQPQHF. The CDR3 DNA is TGCGCCAGCAGCTTGGAGGGGACAGGACCCGATCAGCCCCAGCATTTT.

The genes are TRBV19 and TRBJ2-7, with 8 bases identical to TRBD1. J lost 7 bases, V lost 9 bases, and 14 bases had no gene match. Germline values: CDR1 LNHDA, CDR2 SQIVND (reference sequence). The CDR3 consists of 14 residues. CDR3 sequence (DNA): TGTGCCAGCCAGCGACAGGGGCCCCAGGGGGAGCAGTACTTC. Amino acids: CASQRQGPQGEQYF.

In its sample, this clone was seen a few times. This sequence joins TRBV5-1 and TRBJ1-6; D is uncertain. The CDR3 runs 13 residues. V lost 0 bases and J lost 12, with 10 bases in between. The germline V gene has CDR1 SGHRS and CDR2 YFSETQ. CDR3 nucleotides: TGCGCCAGCAGCTTGGACGCCAGTAAACCCCTCCACTTT. It codes for CASSLDASKPLHF.

The chain employs TRBV6-1 and TRBJ1-4; no firm D call. The V and J ends lost 1 base and 4 bases respectively, with 13 bases between them. The CDR3 length is 16 residues. Germline V gene lookup returns CDR1 MNHNS and CDR2 SASEGT. The CDR3 region has the DNA TGTGCCAGCAGTGAAGGCAGGAGACGAGGTAATGAAAAACTGTTTTTT. Translation: CASSEGRRRGNEKLFF.

This clone was seen a handful of times. This chain joins TRBV27 and TRBJ2-7, with D perhaps matching TRBD1 (6 bases). The CDR3 covers 14 residues. The germline V gene has CDR1 MNHEY and CDR2 SMNVEV (reference sequence). V dropped 4 bases and J dropped 2 bases, with 12 bases sitting between them. This CDR3 reads CASSSRQEPYEQYF. CDR3 nucleotides: TGTGCCAGCAGTTCCCGACAGGAGCCCTACGAGCAGTACTTC.

V and J are TRBV6-5 and TRBJ1-3; possibly TRBD1 for D (5 bases). Trimming removed 8 bases at V and 4 bases at J, with 12 bases between. The CDR3 runs to 13 residues. CDR1 and CDR2 from the germline V gene are MNHEY and SVGAGI. CDR3 DNA sequence: TGTGCCAGCTTGGAGGGGCAAGGAAACACCATATATTTT. Protein sequence: CASLEGQGNTIYF.

The chain joins TRBV3-1 (or the pseudogene TRBV3-2) to TRBJ2-7, with D possibly TRBD1 on 5 matching bases. Trimming cost V 2 bases and J 3 bases, with 14 bases left between them. Germline assignment: CDR1 LGHDT and CDR2 YNNKEL (reference sequence). CDR3 size: 15 residues. The CDR3 is CASSQPLTDRYEQYF. The CDR3 nucleotides read TGTGCCAGCAGCCAACCATTGACAGATCGCTACGAGCAGTACTTC.

The V gene is TRBV19, the J gene TRBJ1-5; D is perhaps TRBD1 (5 bases). V lost 5 bases and J 2 bases, leaving 10 bases between the germline ends. This CDR3 spans 14 amino acids. Per the germline V gene, CDR1 is LNHDA and CDR2 is SQIVND (reference sequence). The CDR3 region has the DNA TGTGCCAGTAGTGGAACAGGAGGCAATCAGCCCCAGCATTTT. Its protein is CASSGTGGNQPQHF.

This clone was seen a single time. The V gene is TRBV5-1, the J gene TRBJ2-5, with 8 bases fitting TRBD2. The junction had 7 bases not matched to a gene; V was cut back by 3 bases and J by 3 bases. This CDR3 is 15 amino acids long. The germline CDR1 and CDR2 sequences are SGHRS and YFSETQ. This CDR3 reads CASSSGGAGEETQYF. Written as DNA, the CDR3 is TGCGCCAGCAGCTCGGGGGGAGCGGGGGAAGAGACCCAGTACTTC.

This clone was seen once. The genes are TRBV19 and TRBJ1-1, with TRBD1 matching 8 bases. Germline CDR1 reads LNHDA; CDR2 reads SQIVND (reference sequence). Germline trimming cut 6 bases from V and 5 bases from J; bases unmatched to any gene: 8. CDR3 length equals 14 residues. The CDR3 here is CASSPTGVETEAFF. The CDR3 DNA is TGTGCCAGTAGCCCGACAGGGGTGGAGACTGAAGCTTTCTTT.

The chain carries TRBV10-1 and TRBJ1-6; D is ambiguous. The V end was cut by 2 bases, the J end by 5 bases, with 7 bases between. This CDR3 is built from 14 residues. Germline V CDR1 and CDR2: WNHNN, SYGVQD (reference sequence). The CDR3 nucleotides are TGCGCCAGCAGTGAGAGGGTCGATAATTCACCCCTCCACTTT. Translation: CASSERVDNSPLHF.

V gene TRBV6-5 combines with J gene TRBJ2-5; perhaps TRBD1 as D (5 bases). The germline CDR1 and CDR2 sequences are MNHEY and SVGAGI. Trimming removed 2 bases at V and 2 bases at J, with 12 bases between. The CDR3 covers 15 residues. This chain's CDR3 is CASSYRRTLQETQYF. The CDR3 nucleotides read TGTGCCAGCAGTTACCGTAGGACATTGCAAGAGACCCAGTACTTC.

The V gene is TRBV7-8, the J gene TRBJ2-1; 9 bases line up with TRBD2. CDR3 length: 17 amino acids. Germline V gives CDR1 SGHVS, CDR2 FQNEAQ. The junction had 11 bases not matched to a gene; V was cut back by 2 bases and J by 6 bases. CDR3 protein: CASSLWGGRALGNEQFF. The CDR3, as DNA: TGTGCCAGCAGCTTATGGGGCGGGAGGGCCCTCGGCAATGAGCAGTTCTTC.

This chain links TRBV5-5 with TRBJ2-2, with D uncertain. Trimming took off 4 bases at V and 8 bases at J, with 9 bases between the two ends. This CDR3 region has 12 residues. Germline V gene sequence: CDR1 SGHKS, CDR2 YYEKEE (reference sequence). The DNA for the CDR3 is TGTGCCAGCAGCCCCGGTCCGGGGGAGCTGTTTTTT. It translates to CASSPGPGELFF.

The chain joins TRBV13 to TRBJ1-1, with TRBD1 as a possible D gene (6 bases). Looked up from germline, CDR1 is PRHDT and CDR2 is FYEKMQ (reference sequence). The CDR3 has 14 residues. The V and J ends lost 1 base and 8 bases respectively, with 14 bases between them. The CDR3 here is CASSLVSGGQEAFF. CDR3 DNA: TGTGCCAGCAGCTTAGTCAGTGGGGGGCAAGAAGCTTTCTTT. Complete variable domain (other parts from reference TRBV13 and TRBJ1-1): AAGVIQSPRHLIKEKRETATLKCYPIPRHDTVYWYQQGPGQDPQFLISFYEKMQSDKGSIPDRFSAQQFSDYHSELNMSSLELGDSALYFCASSLVSGGQEAFFGQGTRLTVV.

In this sample, this clone turned up once. The chain employs TRBV27 and TRBJ2-7; weak D call: TRBD1 (5 bases). The ends were cut back, 6 bases at V and 2 bases at J, with 11 bases in the middle. Germline assignment: CDR1 MNHEY and CDR2 SMNVEV (reference sequence). The CDR3 spans 13 residues. The CDR3 DNA reads as TGTGCCAGCAGACCAACAGGTACCTACGAGCAGTACTTC. It is translated as CASRPTGTYEQYF.

The chain has TRBV2 and TRBJ2-3, with D uncertain. CDR3 size: 16 residues. Trimming shortened V by 1 base and J by 0 bases, and 11 bases separated the two germline ends. The V gene's germline CDR1 is SNHLY and CDR2 FYNNEI. CDR3 nucleotides: TGTGCCAGCAGTGAAGTGCCCAGCAGTAGCACAGATACGCAGTATTTT. Protein product: CASSEVPSSSTDTQYF.

This rearrangement joins TRBV6-1 to TRBJ2-3, with D possibly being TRBD1 (5 bases). Trimming took off 2 bases at V and 0 bases at J, with 12 bases between the two ends. CDR1 is MNHNS and CDR2 is SASEGT in the germline V gene. This CDR3 has 16 residues. The CDR3 reads CASSERGRVSTDTQYF. CDR3 coding DNA: TGTGCCAGCAGTGAAAGGGGCAGGGTAAGCACAGATACGCAGTATTTT.

V usage is TRBV6-6 and J usage is TRBJ1-3; the D is unclear. V dropped 2 bases and J dropped 4 bases, with 9 bases sitting between them. Germline V gives CDR1 MNHNY, CDR2 SVGAGI (reference sequence). This CDR3 is built from 14 residues. The CDR3 DNA sequence: TGTGCCAGCAGTTACACGGGATCAGGAAACACCATATATTTT. This gives the protein CASSYTGSGNTIYF.

V and J are TRBV19 and TRBJ1-4; no reliable D call. With 10 bases removed from V and 6 bases from J, the gap between germline ends came to 15 bases. This CDR3 region has 13 residues. Germline V CDR1 and CDR2: LNHDA, SQIVND (reference sequence). The CDR3 DNA reads as TGTGCCACCACCGGGCGGTTTGATGAAAAACTGTTTTTT. Amino acids: CATTGRFDEKLFF.

V usage is TRBV2 and J usage is TRBJ2-2; 7 bases fit TRBD1. This CDR3 comprises 14 residues. Trimming took 4 bases from V and 6 from J; bases not matched to a gene: 5. Germline CDR1 is SNHLY and CDR2 is FYNNEI. The CDR3 nucleotides are TGTGCCAGCAGTGGGCCAGGGGGTGCCGGGGAGCTGTTTTTT. Its translation: CASSGPGGAGELFF.

The chain uses TRBV7-7 and TRBJ2-3; 8 bases match TRBD2. This CDR3 is 16 amino acids long. Germline V gene lookup returns CDR1 SSHAT and CDR2 FNYEAQ (reference sequence). The ends lost 1 base at V and 2 bases at J; junction bases unmatched: 5. CDR3 region: CASSLGASGSTDTQYF. The CDR3 coding sequence is TGTGCCAGCAGCTTAGGGGCTAGCGGGTCCACAGATACGCAGTATTTT.

This chain connects TRBV5-3 to TRBJ2-1; D not certain. Being an ORF, TRBV5-3 has a function that is uncertain. The CDR3 covers 14 residues. The CDR3, as DNA: TGTGTCAAAGTACTTCATTTAACCTACAATGAGCAGTTCTTC. It codes for CVKVLHLTYNEQFF.

The chain recombines TRBV5-1 with TRBJ1-2, with D unresolved. V was cut by 2 bases and J by 2 bases, with 13 bases left in between. Germline values: CDR1 SGHRS, CDR2 YFSETQ. CDR3 size: 15 residues. In nucleotides, the CDR3 is TGCGCCAGCAGCTTATCACCTCGAGTCAACTATGGCTACACCTTC. Its translation is CASSLSPRVNYGYTF.

This sequence joins TRBV19 and TRBJ2-1; weak D call: TRBD2 (6 bases). Germline V gene sequence: CDR1 LNHDA, CDR2 SQIVND (reference sequence). This CDR3 region has 15 residues. The germline V and J ends were trimmed by 4 bases and 2 bases, with 12 bases remaining between them. CDR3 DNA: TGTGCCAGTAGTACATTCGGGACTCCCTACAATGAGCAGTTCTTC. This encodes CASSTFGTPYNEQFF.

The V gene is TRBV19, the J gene TRBJ2-3; 8 bases map to TRBD2. The length of the CDR3 is 16 residues. J was trimmed by 1 base and V by 4 bases; bases with no gene match: 7. Germline CDR1 and CDR2: LNHDA and SQIVND (reference sequence). CDR3 in amino acids: CASSTYGGAGTDTQYF. In nucleotides, the CDR3 is TGTGCCAGTAGTACATACGGGGGGGCCGGCACAGATACGCAGTATTTT.

For the CDR3, the DNA is TGTGCCAGCAGCCCACAGGAGAACACTGAAGCTTTCTTT. Translation: CASSPQENTEAFF. The rearrangement joins TRBV5-4 to TRBJ1-1; D is perhaps TRBD1 (5 bases). CDR3 size: 13 residues. V lost 4 bases to trimming and J lost 1 base, with 8 bases between them. Germline V gene lookup returns CDR1 SGHNT and CDR2 YYREEE (reference sequence). The full variable domain, with the rest looked up from reference TRBV5-4 and TRBJ1-1, is ETGVTQSPTHLIKTRGQQVTLRCSSQSGHNTVSWYQQALGQGPQFIFQYYREEENGRGNFPPRFSGLQFPNYSSELNVNALELDDSALYLCASSPQENTEAFFGQGTRLTVV.

J is TRBJ1-5 and V is TRBV7-9, with 8 bases identical to TRBD1. The length of the CDR3 is 17 residues. CDR1 SEHNR and CDR2 FQNEAQ come from the germline V gene (reference sequence). V shed 4 bases, J shed 3 bases, and the junction held 11 bases outside the gene matches. The CDR3, as DNA: TGTGCCAGCAGCTCAGGAGTAGGACAGGGAAACAATCAGCCCCAGCATTTT. The encoded protein is CASSSGVGQGNNQPQHF.